The T cell receptor (beta chain) described here comes from a study of T-cell reconstitution after alpha-beta-depleted transplantation in children (dated by TCRdb to the mid-2010s). With regard to the full study: T-cell immune reconstitution after TCRalphabeta/CD19-depleted allogeneic hematopoietic cell transplantation in children was quantitatively tracked in the study by means of TCR repertoire profiling.

The germline V gene (reference sequence) gives CDR1 as SEHNR and CDR2 as FQNEAQ. The CDR3 measures 13 amino acids from cysteine to phenylalanine. Of all the DNA, just the CDR3 is kept, 39 bases in frame from base 1. V gives up 5 bases and J gives up 6 bases, and the segment between their germline ends measures 10 bases. Library preparation employed PCR. The reads were generated on an Illumina HiSeq 2500. Molecular barcoding was employed in the preparation of TCR libraries, with unique molecular identifiers being used to normalize TCRbeta repertoire quantification. The public reads were quality trimmed at Q25 with fastp and then assembled into clones with MiXCR by TCRdb, keeping productive beta chains. Entries that share a CDR3 protein sequence are merged under the most common genes and DNA. The sample table lists about 190,000 distinct CDR3 sequences, about 6.3% of them with a count of one. The ten largest clones represent over 2.5% of the sample.

Many counts were recorded for this clonotype. Its antigen is unknown. No base qualities exist here, and no much larger clone lies one base off it. The rearrangement joined TRBV7-9 to TRBJ2-2; the D assignment is uncertain and may be TRBD1 or TRBD2, with 5 bases supporting each. The sequence derives from a human donor who donated a stem cell graft to a child with Wiskott-Aldrich syndrome. Source: PBMCs from the stem cell graft donor, taken from the stem cell graft. The base sequence is TGTGCCAGCAGCGGGACCTTAGCCGGGGAGCTGTTTTTT. The resulting protein is CASSGTLAGELFF.